The rows below give T cell receptor beta chains drawn from one sample of a study of blood T cell repertoires in COVID-19. Data came from immunoSEQ multiplex PCR; TCRdb stores just in-frame clones and leaves some out. Here the sample spans 90,000 or so clones, 70% to 90% being singletons. The specimen sequenced was peripheral blood. All receptors come from a woman aged 55-70 years with COVID-19, enrolled during active disease. Both conserved end residues are part of each CDR3. The D gene is left open where the match is weak. Clone size is not always given. Where it is, it says once, few, many or a class for expanded clones.

cdr3_length j_call d_call clone_size v_call cdr3_nt cdr3_aa
17 TRBJ2-2 . once TRBV7-9 TGTGCCCCCACCTCAATTAGGCGGGACGCGAACACCGGGGAGCTGTTTTTT CAPTSIRRDANTGELFF
14 TRBJ1-5 . . TRBV6-6 TGTGCCAGCAGCCCCGCAGGGTCACGACAGCCCCAGCATTTT CASSPAGSRQPQHF
15 TRBJ2-7 TRBD2 . TRBV9 TGTGCCAGCAGCACCAGTGGCCGGGGGGGTGGCGAGCAGTACTTC CASSTSGRGGGEQYF
12 TRBJ2-3 . . TRBV6-6 TGTGCCAGCAGTCCTTACACAGATACGCAGTATTTT CASSPYTDTQYF
16 TRBJ2-1 TRBD2 . TRBV6-5 TGTGCCAGCAGTTACCGGCGGGGGGGGTCCTACAATGAGCAGTTCTTC CASSYRRGGSYNEQFF
14 TRBJ2-7 . . TRBV2 TGTGCCAGCAGTGAAGGACTAGTCTCCTCCGAGCAGTACTTC CASSEGLVSSEQYF
16 TRBJ1-3 TRBD1 few TRBV7-8 TGTGCCAGCAGCTTAGTTGGGACAGCACGTGGAAACACCATATATTTT CASSLVGTARGNTIYF
14 TRBJ2-5 . once TRBV5-6 TGTGCCAGCAGCTTCGTATTGGAGGTGAGGACCCAGTACTTC CASSFVLEVRTQYF
14 TRBJ1-1 . . TRBV19 TGTGCCAGTAGTAAGCAGGTCCTCCCCACTGAAGCTTTCTTT CASSKQVLPTEAFF
16 TRBJ1-2 TRBD1 . TRBV4-3 TGCGCCAGCAGCCAAGAAGACAGGGGGCTTGGGTATGGCTACACCTTC CASSQEDRGLGYGYTF
14 TRBJ1-1 TRBD1 . TRBV4-3 TGCGCCAGCAGCCAAAGACAGGGGGCGGGTGAAGCTTTCTTT CASSQRQGAGEAFF
14 TRBJ1-5 . once TRBV18 TGTGCCAGCTCACCAGGACAGTGGAATCAGCCCCAGCATTTT CASSPGQWNQPQHF
15 TRBJ1-5 TRBD1 . TRBV19 TGTGCCAGTAGTATCTCGTGGCAGGGGGCCCGGCCCCAGCATTTT CASSISWQGARPQHF
14 TRBJ2-3 . . TRBV7-2 TGTGCCAGCAGCTGGGGGACGGGAGAGGATACGCAGTATTTT CASSWGTGEDTQYF
16 TRBJ2-7 . . TRBV5-1 TGCGCCAGCAGCCCCGAGGGGGGGGATAGCTCCTACGAGCAGTACTTC CASSPEGGDSSYEQYF
13 TRBJ1-5 . . TRBV30 TGTGCCTGGAGTGTATCATCCAATCAGCCCCAGCATTTT CAWSVSSNQPQHF